This passage covers 21 T cell receptor beta chains from one sample sequenced in a study of a mutant IDH1 vaccine in newly diagnosed glioma. Time point defined: baseline, week 1 (first vaccination visit). Treatment noted: pre-vaccination baseline after standard-of-care therapy. Produced via immunoSEQ multiplex PCR; TCRdb's table is partial and in-frame only. Seen here are around 63,000 clones, 75% to 95% observed once, and the top ten hold over 2.5%. Source: PBMCs, taken from a glioma patient treated with radiotherapy, temozolomide or both. The receptors here all came from a man aged 50 or older with glioma.

The rearrangement links TRBV5-1 to TRBJ2-3; TRBD2 matches 14 bases. Germline V CDR1 and CDR2: SGHRS, YFSETQ. CDR3 length: 18 amino acids. V gave up 3 bases and J gave up 2 bases; unmatched junction bases: 8. This CDR3 is CASSYGLAGGPPTDTQYF. CDR3 nucleotide sequence: TGCGCCAGCAGCTACGGACTAGCGGGAGGACCCCCCACAGATACGCAGTATTTT.

CDR3 DNA: TGCGCCAGCAGCACCGGACAGACTAGCACAGATACGCAGTATTTT. Translating it yields CASSTGQTSTDTQYF. The chain combines TRBV5-1 with TRBJ2-3; D possibly corresponds to TRBD1 (6 bases). Trimming removed 4 bases from V and 0 bases from J, with 12 bases in between. CDR3 length: 15 amino acids. Germline V CDR1 and CDR2: SGHRS, YFSETQ.

V is TRBV2 and J is TRBJ2-2; TRBD1 is a possible D gene (6 bases). The germline CDR1 and CDR2 sequences are SNHLY and FYNNEI. CDR3 length: 13 amino acids. V was trimmed by 7 bases and J by 6 bases, leaving 12 bases between them. CDR3 amino acids: CASTRGIAGELFF. As DNA, the CDR3 is TGTGCCAGCACCAGGGGAATTGCCGGGGAGCTGTTTTTT.

The chain has TRBV9 and TRBJ1-4; TRBD1 aligns across 7 bases. CDR1 SGDLS and CDR2 YYNGEE come from the germline V gene. This CDR3 has 15 amino acids. V lost 4 bases to trimming and J lost 6 bases; unmatched junction nucleotides: 9. Written as DNA, the CDR3 is TGTGCCAGCAGCAAAGAGACAGGGATCTATGAAAAACTGTTTTTT. The encoded protein is CASSKETGIYEKLFF.

The sample holds a few counts of this clone. The chain joins TRBV5-1 to TRBJ2-1; TRBD1 agrees at 8 bases. The germline V gene has CDR1 SGHRS and CDR2 YFSETQ. The CDR3 loop spans 14 amino acids. The junction had 4 bases not matched to a gene; V was cut back by 4 bases and J by 4 bases. DNA of the CDR3: TGCGCCAGCAGCGGGGGGACAGGTTACAATGAGCAGTTCTTC. It is translated as CASSGGTGYNEQFF.

The CDR3 DNA reads as TGTGCCAGCAGCGTAGCCCGTCGCACAGATACGCAGTATTTT. Translated: CASSVARRTDTQYF. The V call is TRBV9, the J call TRBJ2-3, with unresolved D. The length of the CDR3 is 14 residues. Trimming cost V 0 bases and J 1 base, with 6 bases left between them. Looked up from germline, CDR1 is SGDLS and CDR2 is YYNGEE.

V usage is TRBV7-3 and J usage is TRBJ1-2, with 9 bases aligning to TRBD1. With V trimmed by 4 bases and J by 8 bases, 5 bases remained unmatched. Germline V CDR1 and CDR2: SGHTA, FQGTGA. CDR3 length: 13 amino acids. The CDR3 spells CASSWGQGQGYTF. As DNA, the CDR3 is TGTGCCAGCAGCTGGGGACAGGGTCAGGGCTACACCTTC.

The chain combines TRBV6-5 with TRBJ2-7; D unresolved. Between the trimmed V and J ends, which lost 4 bases and 2 bases, there was a span of 15 bases. Germline lookup yields CDR1 MNHEY and CDR2 SVGAGI. This CDR3 contains 15 residues. Written as DNA, the CDR3 is TGTGCCAGCAGTTCCCTTTATGATCCTACCTACGAGCAGTACTTC. Translated: CASSSLYDPTYEQYF.

The V call is TRBV5-6, the J call TRBJ2-3, with D unresolved. Trimming left V 1 base short and J 0 bases short, with 6 bases between. Germline CDR1 reads SGHDT; CDR2 reads YYEEEE. CDR3 length: 14 residues. CDR3 in DNA: TGTGCCAGCAGCTTGTTTATTAGCACAGATACGCAGTATTTT. Its translation: CASSLFISTDTQYF.

The chain is built from TRBV5-4 and TRBJ2-3; D may be TRBD2 (6 bases). Germline V gene data show CDR1 as SGHNT and CDR2 as YYREEE (reference sequence). V was pared by 0 bases and J by 0 bases, with 11 bases between. This CDR3 is 16 amino acids long. The DNA of the CDR3 is TGTGCCAGCAGCTTGGGGGCGGGGCGTAGCACAGATACGCAGTATTTT. Protein: CASSLGAGRSTDTQYF.

This chain joins TRBV5-1 and TRBJ2-3; D is perhaps TRBD2 (6 bases). The germline V gene has CDR1 SGHRS and CDR2 YFSETQ. V shed 4 bases and J shed 5 bases, with 20 bases lying between them. The CDR3 extends over 16 amino acids. The CDR3 bases are TGCGCCAGCAGCCTACCCCGGGCTAGCGTGGAAGATACGCAGTATTTT. It codes for CASSLPRASVEDTQYF.

The chain couples TRBV18 to TRBJ1-4; TRBD1 might be the D (6 bases). The CDR3 totals 16 residues. The V gene's germline CDR1 is KGHSH and CDR2 LQKENI. Between the trimmed V and J ends, which lost 2 bases and 8 bases, there was a span of 18 bases. CDR3 amino acids: CASSPNPATGSEKLFF. The DNA for the CDR3 is TGTGCCAGCTCACCAAACCCGGCGACAGGCTCCGAAAAACTGTTTTTT.

The V call is TRBV6-5, the J call TRBJ2-5; weak D call: TRBD1 (5 bases). The germline gives CDR1 MNHEY, CDR2 SVGAGI. There are 13 residues in the CDR3. The V end lost 2 bases, the J end lost 5 bases, and 9 bases lay between the germline ends. CDR3 in amino acids: CASSYRGLETQYF. CDR3 nucleotides: TGTGCCAGCAGTTACAGGGGTCTGGAGACCCAGTACTTC.

V gene TRBV10-1 combines with J gene TRBJ2-1, with 12 nucleotides matching TRBD2. The CDR3 is 15 amino acids. Germline V gene data show CDR1 as WNHNN and CDR2 as SYGVQD (reference sequence). With 4 bases clipped from V and 8 bases from J, the junction kept 6 bases outside the gene matches. CDR3 DNA: TGCGCCAGCAGTGCGCTAGCGGGAGGGCCTCATGAGCAGTTCTTC. Its protein is CASSALAGGPHEQFF.

Here the CDR3 DNA reads TGTGCCAGCTCACCCAAACGGACAGGATTAGGAAACACTGAAGCTTTCTTT. Translating gives CASSPKRTGLGNTEAFF. The rearrangement links TRBV18 to TRBJ1-1; 7 bases are shared with TRBD1. The germline V gene encodes CDR1 KGHSH and CDR2 LQKENI. V was pared by 3 bases and J by 2 bases, with 12 bases of the junction left unmatched. This CDR3 region has 17 residues.

The chain uses TRBV19 and TRBJ2-1; D possibly uses TRBD1 or TRBD2 (6 bases each). This CDR3 has 15 residues. The V and J ends lost 7 bases and 7 bases respectively, with 20 bases between them. CDR1 is LNHDA, CDR2 SQIVND, per germline (reference sequence). This chain's CDR3 is CASISRGGGPNEQFF. DNA for the CDR3: TGTGCCAGTATATCCCGAGGGGGAGGCCCGAATGAGCAGTTCTTC.

The rearrangement links TRBV14 to TRBJ2-2; weak D call: TRBD2 (6 bases). CDR3 length equals 16 residues. V was trimmed by 1 base and J by 3 bases, leaving 12 bases between them. Germline V gene lookup returns CDR1 SGHDN and CDR2 FVKESK. The CDR3 reads CASSQGWEADTGELFF. The CDR3 DNA reads TGTGCCAGCAGCCAAGGGTGGGAGGCGGACACCGGGGAGCTGTTTTTT.

The chain employs TRBV6-5 and TRBJ1-2; 10 bases align to TRBD1. Germline V gene sequence: CDR1 MNHEY, CDR2 SVGAGI. The CDR3 length is 15 residues. The trim removed 0 bases at V and 3 bases at J, leaving 1 base unmatched. CDR3 coding DNA: TGTGCCAGCAGTTACTCGACAGGGGGCGACTATGGCTACACCTTC. It codes for CASSYSTGGDYGYTF.

The chain is built from TRBV5-5 and TRBJ2-1; 11 bases align to TRBD2. Trimming removed 4 bases from V and 8 bases from J; junction bases left unmatched: 17. Germline V gene sequence: CDR1 SGHKS, CDR2 YYEKEE (reference sequence). This CDR3 is 18 amino acids long. The CDR3 coding sequence is TGTGCCAGCAGCCGGGGCCCTAGCGGGAGGTCTCTACAGGATGAGCAGTTCTTC. It specifies CASSRGPSGRSLQDEQFF.

This chain's CDR3 is CASSFIAGGTSEQFF. The CDR3 region has the DNA TGTGCCAGCAGCTTTATAGCGGGAGGGACTTCGGAGCAGTTCTTC. This chain links TRBV5-6 with TRBJ2-1; the match to TRBD2 covers 11 bases. V lost 2 bases to trimming and J lost 10 bases; unmatched junction nucleotides: 8. The CDR3 extends over 15 amino acids. CDR1 and CDR2 from the germline V gene are SGHDT and YYEEEE.

The chain has TRBV29-1 and TRBJ1-1; 9 nucleotides align to TRBD1. V dropped 3 bases and J dropped 0; count of bases not matched to a gene: 5. Germline V lookup: CDR1 SQVTM, CDR2 ANQGSEA. This CDR3 has 15 amino acids. The CDR3 region is CSVEWDRELNTEAFF. The DNA for the CDR3 is TGCAGCGTTGAGTGGGACAGGGAATTGAACACTGAAGCTTTCTTT.